Given below is one TCR beta chain in context. The germline V gene has CDR1 SGHDN and CDR2 FVKESK. The length of the CDR3 is 16 residues. V gave up 4 bases and J gave up 0 bases, with 16 bases separating them. These data belong to a study of shared clonotypes between healthy human individuals. Execution of the assay was at deep level. Sorted-subset replicate PCR reactions contained 200 ng DNA, corresponding to roughly 29,000 T cell genomes. TCRdb's table, derived via immunoSEQ multiplex PCR, lists solely in-frame clones and lacks some. The data hold about 1.1 million clones, with approximately 80% observed a single time. Subsets obtained from CD4+ cells comprised CD45RA+ naive and CD45RA-negative memory cells.

Sequencing was performed on memory CD4+ T cells from PBMCs. The subset denotes: CD45RA-negative fraction. This clonotype was sampled from a man aged 18 to 29 in good health. Some clones in this sample may be carry-over from other donors' samples. The chain carries TRBV14 and TRBJ2-7; no clear D. Here the CDR3 reads CASSPSLAANSYEQYF. The DNA for the CDR3 is TGTGCCAGCAGCCCGTCCTTGGCAGCGAACTCCTACGAGCAGTACTTC.